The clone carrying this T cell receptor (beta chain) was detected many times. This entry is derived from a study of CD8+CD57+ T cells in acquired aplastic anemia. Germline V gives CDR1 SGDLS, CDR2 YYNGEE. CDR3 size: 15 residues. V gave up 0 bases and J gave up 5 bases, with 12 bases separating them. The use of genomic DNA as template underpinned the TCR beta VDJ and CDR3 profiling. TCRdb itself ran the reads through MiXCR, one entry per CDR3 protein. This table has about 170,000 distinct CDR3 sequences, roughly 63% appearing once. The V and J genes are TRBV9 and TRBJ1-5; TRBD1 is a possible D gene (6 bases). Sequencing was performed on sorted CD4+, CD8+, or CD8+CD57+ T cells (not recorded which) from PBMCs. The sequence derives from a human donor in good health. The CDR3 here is CASSVGGGLDQPQHF. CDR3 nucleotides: TGTGCCAGCAGCGTAGGGGGGGGCCTGGATCAGCCCCAGCATTTT. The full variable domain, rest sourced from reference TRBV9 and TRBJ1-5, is DSGVTQTPKHLITATGQRVTLRCSPRSGDLSVYWYQQSLDQGLQFLIQYYNGEERAKGNILERFSAQQFPDLHSELNLSSLELGDSALYFCASSVGGGLDQPQHFGDGTRLSIL.